A selection of T cell receptor beta chains follows, all from one sample in a study of cytomegalovirus exposure and HLA in healthy donors. Assay used: immunoSEQ multiplex PCR; TCRdb lists only in-frame clones, some missing. This table holds around 100,000 clones, over 60% found once. Sequencing was done on a sample of PBMCs. These receptor sequences come from a woman between 18 and 30 years old in good health and CMV-seropositive. CDR3s include the opening cysteine and the closing phenylalanine or tryptophan. The D gene is left open where the match is weak. Clone sizes are given selectively: once, few, many, or a class where the clone is expanded.

j_call: TRBJ2-7; d_call: -; v_call: TRBV11-1; clone_size: -; cdr3_nt: TGTGCCAGCAGCTTGGTATCTGGGGCTTACGAGCAGTACTTC; cdr3_aa: CASSLVSGAYEQYF
j_call: TRBJ2-3; d_call: -; v_call: TRBV18; clone_size: -; cdr3_nt: TGTGCCAGCTCACCCGGGGTGGGTAGCGGACCAGATACGCAGTATTTT; cdr3_aa: CASSPGVGSGPDTQYF
j_call: TRBJ2-7; d_call: TRBD2; v_call: TRBV28; clone_size: -; cdr3_nt: TGTGCCAGCAGTGGCCTAGCGGGAGTTCACGAGCAGTACTTC; cdr3_aa: CASSGLAGVHEQYF
j_call: TRBJ2-4; d_call: -; v_call: TRBV29-1; clone_size: -; cdr3_nt: TGCAGCGTTGAATTAGGGGTTCGGAGCATTCAGTACTTC; cdr3_aa: CSVELGVRSIQYF
j_call: TRBJ2-1; d_call: -; v_call: TRBV15; clone_size: -; cdr3_nt: TGTGCCACCAGCAGAGATCCGCAGGACACATCTGAGCAGTTCTTC; cdr3_aa: CATSRDPQDTSEQFF
j_call: TRBJ2-5; d_call: TRBD1; v_call: TRBV7-9; clone_size: -; cdr3_nt: TGTGCCAGCAGCTTGGGACAGGGGCAAGAGACCCAGTACTTC; cdr3_aa: CASSLGQGQETQYF
j_call: TRBJ2-5; d_call: TRBD1; v_call: TRBV9; clone_size: few; cdr3_nt: TGTGCCAGCAGCGTAGACAGGGGCGGCGAGACCCAGTACTTC; cdr3_aa: CASSVDRGGETQYF
j_call: TRBJ2-1; d_call: -; v_call: TRBV18; clone_size: -; cdr3_nt: TGTGCCAGCTCACCAGCCGGGCCCGGGGGGTTCTTC; cdr3_aa: CASSPAGPGGFF
j_call: TRBJ1-1; d_call: -; v_call: TRBV5-1; clone_size: once; cdr3_nt: TGCGCCAGCAGCTGGCAGGGTGGCACTGAAGCTTTCTTT; cdr3_aa: CASSWQGGTEAFF
j_call: TRBJ1-5; d_call: TRBD1; v_call: TRBV28; clone_size: -; cdr3_nt: TGTGCCAGCAGTTTACCCCCGGGACAGAATCAGCCCCAGCATTTT; cdr3_aa: CASSLPPGQNQPQHF
j_call: TRBJ2-7; d_call: -; v_call: TRBV28; clone_size: -; cdr3_nt: TGTGCCAGCAGACCTCCCGGGAGAAGCTCCTACGAGCAGTACTTC; cdr3_aa: CASRPPGRSSYEQYF
j_call: TRBJ1-5; d_call: TRBD1; v_call: TRBV30; clone_size: -; cdr3_nt: TGTGCCTGGTGGGGACAGGGGAATCTTCCCCAGCATTTT; cdr3_aa: CAWWGQGNLPQHF
j_call: TRBJ2-3; d_call: -; v_call: TRBV30; clone_size: -; cdr3_nt: TGTGCCTGGAGTGCCGGGACTCCCTTGGGGGGTACGCAGTATTTT; cdr3_aa: CAWSAGTPLGGTQYF
j_call: TRBJ1-2; d_call: -; v_call: TRBV2; clone_size: -; cdr3_nt: TGTGCCAGCAGGGGGGACACTCCTAACTATGGCTACACCTTC; cdr3_aa: CASRGDTPNYGYTF
j_call: TRBJ1-2; d_call: -; v_call: TRBV25-1; clone_size: -; cdr3_nt: TGTGCCAGCAGTGGAGGTATAGGCTACACCTTC; cdr3_aa: CASSGGIGYTF
j_call: TRBJ2-5; d_call: -; v_call: TRBV5-1; clone_size: few; cdr3_nt: TGCGCCAGCAGCACTATGCCGATCCAAGAGACCCAGTACTTC; cdr3_aa: CASSTMPIQETQYF
j_call: TRBJ2-3; d_call: TRBD2; v_call: TRBV29-1; clone_size: -; cdr3_nt: TGCAGCGTTGACCTAGCGGGAACAGATACGCAGTATTTT; cdr3_aa: CSVDLAGTDTQYF
j_call: TRBJ1-1; d_call: TRBD1; v_call: TRBV4-2; clone_size: -; cdr3_nt: TGTGCCAGCAGCCAAGTACTGGGGACAGCCAACTTGAACACTGAAGCTTTCTTT; cdr3_aa: CASSQVLGTANLNTEAFF
j_call: TRBJ2-1; d_call: TRBD2; v_call: TRBV28; clone_size: -; cdr3_nt: TGTGCCAGCAGTTCCCGGACTAGCGGGAGAGGCTCCTACAATGAGCAGTTCTTC; cdr3_aa: CASSSRTSGRGSYNEQFF
j_call: TRBJ1-1; d_call: -; v_call: TRBV28; clone_size: -; cdr3_nt: TGTGCCAGCAGTACGGTAGGACAGCCGAACACTGAAGCTTTCTTT; cdr3_aa: CASSTVGQPNTEAFF
j_call: TRBJ1-6; d_call: -; v_call: TRBV6-1; clone_size: once; cdr3_nt: TGTGCCAGCAGTGACGAGGGTACCTATAATTCACCCCTCCACTTT; cdr3_aa: CASSDEGTYNSPLHF
j_call: TRBJ1-3; d_call: -; v_call: TRBV9; clone_size: -; cdr3_nt: TGTGCCAGCAGCGTCGGAGGTGGGTCCGGAAACACCATATATTTT; cdr3_aa: CASSVGGGSGNTIYF
j_call: TRBJ2-1; d_call: -; v_call: TRBV30; clone_size: -; cdr3_nt: TGTGCCTGGAGTATTGGGCTAAGCTCCTACAATGAGCAGTTCTTC; cdr3_aa: CAWSIGLSSYNEQFF
j_call: TRBJ2-1; d_call: TRBD2; v_call: TRBV7-6; clone_size: -; cdr3_nt: TGTGCCAGCAGCTTAGCGGCTAGCGGGACTAATGAGCAGTTCTTC; cdr3_aa: CASSLAASGTNEQFF
j_call: TRBJ1-2; d_call: -; v_call: TRBV30; clone_size: -; cdr3_nt: TGTGCCTGGTCGCGGGGCTGGAACGACGGCTACACCTTC; cdr3_aa: CAWSRGWNDGYTF
j_call: TRBJ2-1; d_call: TRBD2; v_call: TRBV6-6; clone_size: -; cdr3_nt: TGTGCCAGCAGCGGGACTAGCGGATCCTACAATGAGCAGTTCTTC; cdr3_aa: CASSGTSGSYNEQFF
j_call: TRBJ2-6; d_call: -; v_call: TRBV27; clone_size: -; cdr3_nt: TGTGCCAGCAGTCTTACCCTATCTGGGGCCAACGTCCTGACTTTC; cdr3_aa: CASSLTLSGANVLTF
j_call: TRBJ2-7; d_call: -; v_call: TRBV2; clone_size: few; cdr3_nt: TGTGCCAGCAGTCCGATCCGCGAGCAGTACTTC; cdr3_aa: CASSPIREQYF
j_call: TRBJ1-2; d_call: TRBD1; v_call: TRBV5-6; clone_size: -; cdr3_nt: TGTGCCAGCAGCCCCGGACAGGGCGACTATGGCTACACCTTC; cdr3_aa: CASSPGQGDYGYTF
j_call: TRBJ2-7; d_call: -; v_call: TRBV6-5; clone_size: -; cdr3_nt: TGTGCCAGCAGTTACACTGGACAGCAGCAGTACTTC; cdr3_aa: CASSYTGQQQYF
j_call: TRBJ2-5; d_call: -; v_call: TRBV18; clone_size: -; cdr3_nt: TGTGCCAGCTCACCACTCGGGGTGGGAGAGACCCAGTACTTC; cdr3_aa: CASSPLGVGETQYF
j_call: TRBJ1-1; d_call: TRBD1; v_call: TRBV5-8; clone_size: -; cdr3_nt: TGTGCCAGCAGCTTGGCCGGGACAGTTCTGAACACTGAAGCTTTCTTT; cdr3_aa: CASSLAGTVLNTEAFF
j_call: TRBJ2-6; d_call: -; v_call: TRBV19; clone_size: -; cdr3_nt: TGTGCCAGTAGCCCCCTCTCTGGGGCCAACGTCCTGACTTTC; cdr3_aa: CASSPLSGANVLTF
j_call: TRBJ1-3; d_call: -; v_call: TRBV5-6; clone_size: -; cdr3_nt: TGTGCCAGCAGCCAGGGAAACACCATATATTTT; cdr3_aa: CASSQGNTIYF
j_call: TRBJ2-7; d_call: TRBD2; v_call: TRBV4-2; clone_size: -; cdr3_nt: TGTGCCAGCAGCCCAGGACTAGCGGGAGCCTACGAGCAGTACTTC; cdr3_aa: CASSPGLAGAYEQYF
j_call: TRBJ2-7; d_call: TRBD2; v_call: TRBV30; clone_size: -; cdr3_nt: TGTGCCTGGAGTGAGGCTAGCGGGAGTGTCCAGCAGTACTTC; cdr3_aa: CAWSEASGSVQQYF
j_call: TRBJ2-7; d_call: TRBD2; v_call: TRBV19; clone_size: -; cdr3_nt: TGTGCCAGTAGGACCGGGGGGGCGCTATCCTACGAGCAGTACTTC; cdr3_aa: CASRTGGALSYEQYF
j_call: TRBJ2-3; d_call: TRBD1; v_call: TRBV19; clone_size: -; cdr3_nt: TGTGCCAGTAGCAAGAGGATATTGGGAGACAGGGGGGCGACAGATACGCAGTATTTT; cdr3_aa: CASSKRILGDRGATDTQYF
j_call: TRBJ2-3; d_call: -; v_call: TRBV7-3; clone_size: few; cdr3_nt: TGTGCCAGCAGCTTTCTCGGAGGGACAGATACGCAGTATTTT; cdr3_aa: CASSFLGGTDTQYF
j_call: TRBJ1-3; d_call: -; v_call: TRBV4-2; clone_size: -; cdr3_nt: TGTGCCAGCAGCCAAGAGTTCACAGCTAACTCTGGAAACACCATATATTTT; cdr3_aa: CASSQEFTANSGNTIYF
j_call: TRBJ2-7; d_call: -; v_call: TRBV6-5; clone_size: -; cdr3_nt: TGTGCCAGCAGGTCGACACGGGGTCACTACGAGCAGTACTTC; cdr3_aa: CASRSTRGHYEQYF